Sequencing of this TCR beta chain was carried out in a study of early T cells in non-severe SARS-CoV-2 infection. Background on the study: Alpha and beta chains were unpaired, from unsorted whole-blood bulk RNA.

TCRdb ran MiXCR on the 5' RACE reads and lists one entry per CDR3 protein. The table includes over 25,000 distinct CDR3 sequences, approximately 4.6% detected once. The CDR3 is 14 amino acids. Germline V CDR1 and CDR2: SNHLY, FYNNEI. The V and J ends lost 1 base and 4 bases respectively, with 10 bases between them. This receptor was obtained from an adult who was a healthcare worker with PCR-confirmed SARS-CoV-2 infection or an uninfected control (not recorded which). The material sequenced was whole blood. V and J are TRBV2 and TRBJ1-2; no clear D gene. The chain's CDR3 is CASSEGPQLYGYTF. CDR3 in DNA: TGTGCCAGCAGTGAAGGCCCCCAGCTCTATGGCTACACCTTC.